This TCR beta chain emerged from a study of OX40 agonist ivuxolimab in advanced cancers. Study at large: People who had prior anti-PD-1, anti-PD-L1 or anti-CTLA-4 therapy could take part, and approximately 43% had some.

On this clone itself: Its target is not known.

Patients had blood sampled at baseline and again on cycle 4 day 1 and cycle 7 day 1. Study-wide findings and caveats: Among the lowest peripheral clonal expansion occurred in 0.1-3.0 mg/kg partial responders.

The germline gives CDR1 MNHNS, CDR2 SASEGT. This CDR3 is built from 11 residues. The V gene lost 3 bases and the J gene lost 6 bases, with 4 bases spanning the gap. Profiled with immunoSEQ multiplex PCR; TCRdb holds only in-frame clones, not every one. This sample carries about 84,000 clones, just over 90% of them seen once, and the ten largest clones take less than 0.55%. Sample: CD4+ or CD8+ T cells sorted from blood, taken in a trial of the OX40 agonist ivuxolimab. The chain links TRBV6-1 to TRBJ2-3; D is unclear. The sequence came from an adult with an advanced solid tumor such as melanoma, head and neck, liver or kidney cancer. The CDR3 region is CASSELDTQYF. The CDR3 DNA sequence: TGTGCCAGCAGTGAGCTGGATACGCAGTATTTT.